This TCR beta chain was sequenced for a study of vaccination effects on CD4 cells after COVID-19. V was clipped by 4 bases and J by 0 bases, with 9 bases between them. The CDR3 runs 14 residues. Per the germline V gene, CDR1 is LGHDT and CDR2 is YNNKEL (reference sequence). The method was immunoSEQ multiplex PCR; TCRdb's version includes in-frame clones alone and lacks a portion of them. The sample gives 20,000 to 25,000 clones, around two thirds of which show up once; under 15% is in the top ten. Antigen-specific CD4+ T cells were first expanded with viral peptide pools by the ViraFEST assay and only then sequenced. It was after more than 8 days of culture that CD4+ T cells were isolated. The study found no prior SARS-CoV-2 infection in the vaccine recipients, who tested negative for nucleocapsid antibodies. Comment on this clone: The antigen is undetermined.

The sequence came from a human donor who received a COVID-19 vaccine. The chain combines TRBV3-1 (or the pseudogene TRBV3-2) with TRBJ1-1; D not resolved. The specimen was CD4+ T cells from PBMCs cultured with HCoV-OC43 spike peptides, collected before COVID-19 vaccination. The subset is: HCoV-OC43 spike overlapping peptide pool stimulation. This chain's CDR3 is CASSLVGLNTEAFF. The DNA of the CDR3 is TGTGCCAGCAGCCTGGTCGGCCTGAACACTGAAGCTTTCTTT.